The rows below give T cell receptor beta chains drawn from one sample of a study of control samples from healthy donors and cancer patients. Data came from immunoSEQ multiplex PCR; TCRdb stores just in-frame clones and leaves some out. The sample consists of 350,000 to 450,000 clones, 75% to 95% of them appearing once. Sequencing used PBMCs. Receptors originate from a man aged 40-55 years with head and neck cancer. The CDR3 runs from the conserved cysteine through the conserved F or W. The D gene is left open where the match is weak. The size entry is marked missing in some rows and otherwise reads once, few, many or a size class.

clone_size j_call d_call v_call cdr3_aa cdr3_nt
few TRBJ2-3 . TRBV5-4 CASSFGAGTDTQYF TGTGCCAGCAGCTTTGGGGCGGGCACAGATACGCAGTATTTT
. TRBJ2-2 TRBD1 TRBV5-4 CASRPGTGAQRELFF TGTGCCAGCAGGCCCGGGACAGGGGCCCAACGAGAGCTGTTTTTT
. TRBJ2-5 TRBD1 TRBV11-2 CASSFLTGVYETQYF TGTGCCAGCAGCTTCTTAACAGGGGTATACGAGACCCAGTACTTC
. TRBJ2-3 . TRBV9 CASSDWGRPDTQYF TGTGCCAGCAGTGATTGGGGAAGGCCAGATACGCAGTATTTT
. TRBJ2-2 . TRBV6-1 CASRIDRQNTGELFF TGTGCCAGCAGGATAGACAGGCAGAACACCGGGGAGCTGTTTTTT
. TRBJ2-7 TRBD1 TRBV6-5 CASSDRGSSWEQYF TGTGCCAGCAGCGACAGGGGGTCCTCCTGGGAGCAGTACTTC
. TRBJ2-1 . TRBV3-1/TRBV3-2 CASSSYSDNEQFF TGTGCCAGCAGCTCCTACAGCGACAATGAGCAGTTCTTC
. TRBJ2-4 . TRBV6-6 CATFGELAKNIQYF TGTGCCACGTTTGGGGAACTAGCCAAAAACATTCAGTACTTC
. TRBJ2-1 . TRBV11-1 CASSLALREAYNEQFF TGTGCCAGCAGCTTAGCGCTACGCGAGGCCTACAATGAGCAGTTCTTC
. TRBJ2-1 TRBD2 TRBV6-5 CASSYLTGGSYNEQFF TGTGCCAGCAGTTACCTGACGGGAGGGAGTTACAATGAGCAGTTCTTC
. TRBJ1-4 TRBD1 TRBV6-5 CASSYSGQLQRKLFF TGTGCCAGCAGTTATTCGGGACAGCTCCAGAGAAAACTGTTTTTT
. TRBJ2-7 . TRBV5-4 CASSLGQETYEQYF TGTGCCAGCAGCTTGGGACAAGAGACCTACGAGCAGTACTTC
. TRBJ2-3 . TRBV7-3 CASSSLGGSTDTQYF TGTGCCAGCAGCTCTCTGGGGGGTAGCACAGATACGCAGTATTTT
. TRBJ2-5 . TRBV18 CASSTQETQYF TGTGCCAGCTCAACCCAAGAGACCCAGTACTTC
. TRBJ1-1 . TRBV7-2 CASSSPNRGTEAFF TGTGCCAGCAGCTCCCCCAACCGGGGCACTGAAGCTTTCTTT
. TRBJ1-6 TRBD1 TRBV6-6 CASSYGRGKNSPLHF TGTGCCAGCAGTTACGGCAGGGGGAAAAATTCACCCCTCCACTTT
. TRBJ1-1 . TRBV11-3 CASSLVGNTEAFF TGTGCCAGCAGCTTAGTTGGGAATACTGAAGCTTTCTTT
. TRBJ1-6 . TRBV9 CASSVNNNSPLHF TGTGCCAGCAGCGTTAACAATAATTCACCCCTCCACTTT
. TRBJ1-2 . TRBV19 CASSTPINYGYTF TGTGCCAGTAGTACCCCGATTAACTATGGCTACACCTTC
. TRBJ2-1 . TRBV28 CASSNLQLSKIDEQFF TGTGCCAGCAGTAACCTACAGTTATCCAAAATCGATGAGCAGTTCTTC
. TRBJ1-5 . TRBV16 CASSQFPRDDQPQHF TGTGCCAGCAGCCAATTTCCGCGGGATGATCAGCCCCAGCATTTT
. TRBJ1-4 . TRBV11-2 CASSSEKGRDEKLFF TGTGCCAGCAGCTCAGAAAAGGGGCGGGATGAAAAACTGTTTTTT
. TRBJ1-3 TRBD1 TRBV15 CATSRVRGRPGGNTIYF TGTGCCACCAGCAGAGTGAGGGGGCGGCCGGGTGGAAACACCATATATTTT
. TRBJ1-5 . TRBV5-5 CASSLTGTWPQHF TGTGCCAGCAGCTTGACAGGTACCTGGCCCCAGCATTTT
. TRBJ2-3 . TRBV5-1 CASSWEAPGTDTQYF TGCGCCAGCAGCTGGGAGGCACCCGGCACAGATACGCAGTATTTT
. TRBJ2-2 . TRBV7-9 CASSPGSQLFF TGTGCCAGCAGCCCAGGGTCGCAGCTGTTTTTT
. TRBJ2-2 . TRBV7-8 CASSLQGIMNTGELFF TGTGCCAGCAGCTTACAAGGGATAATGAACACCGGGGAGCTGTTTTTT
medium-sized TRBJ1-2 . TRBV7-3 CASSREAFYGYTF TGTGCCAGCAGCCGTGAGGCTTTCTATGGCTACACCTTC
. TRBJ2-2 . TRBV11-3 CASSLDISPGELFF TGTGCCAGCAGCTTAGATATAAGTCCCGGGGAGCTGTTTTTT
. TRBJ2-7 . TRBV27 CASSPRGDRGEQYF TGTGCCAGCAGTCCCCGTGGGGACCGGGGCGAGCAGTACTTC
. TRBJ2-2 . TRBV11-2 CASSAPKSNTGELFF TGTGCCAGCAGCGCACCTAAATCGAACACCGGGGAGCTGTTTTTT
few TRBJ2-3 . TRBV11-2 CASSYPTDTQYF TGTGCCAGCAGCTACCCCACAGATACGCAGTATTTT
. TRBJ2-3 TRBD2 TRBV24-1 CATSSPGLATDTQYF TGTGCCACCAGCTCGCCGGGACTAGCCACAGATACGCAGTATTTT
. TRBJ2-1 . TRBV10-1 CASSDQGGTSNEQFF TGCGCCAGCAGTGATCAGGGGGGGACCAGCAATGAGCAGTTCTTC
. TRBJ1-1 . TRBV7-9 CASSLGTQRTEAFF TGTGCCAGCAGCTTAGGGACCCAACGGACTGAAGCTTTCTTT
. TRBJ2-5 . TRBV20-1 CSASPGQFGETQYF TGCAGTGCTAGTCCAGGACAGTTCGGAGAGACCCAGTACTTC
. TRBJ2-7 . TRBV28 CASRPGTSPRTEQYF TGTGCCAGCAGGCCGGGGACATCTCCGCGGACCGAGCAGTACTTC
. TRBJ2-7 TRBD1 TRBV20-1 CSASPGQGPYEQYF TGCAGTGCTAGTCCGGGACAGGGACCCTACGAGCAGTACTTC
. TRBJ2-1 TRBD1 TRBV5-6 CASSLGTGRAREQFF TGTGCCAGCAGCTTGGGGACAGGGCGGGCACGTGAGCAGTTCTTC
. TRBJ2-5 . TRBV2 CASSEGLGYRQETQYF TGTGCCAGCAGTGAAGGTTTGGGGTATCGCCAAGAGACCCAGTACTTC